The present T cell receptor gamma chain was sequenced within a study of gamma-delta chains in newborns, infants, children. In the study overall: Microbial exposure reportedly drives polyclonal innate γδ T cell expansion after birth.

CDR1 GITISATS and CDR2 ISYDGTV come from the germline V gene (reference sequence). The CDR3 is made up of 14 amino acids. V gave up 7 bases and J gave up 4 bases; unmatched junction bases: 1. With respect to this clone: This clone may be a read error of a much larger clone one base away.

TCRdb reran clone calling via CATT on the reads. The sample holds under 2,000 gamma-chain clones; about 70% are singletons and the top ten take about 25%. The chain has TRGV9 and TRGJP. The J gene, left out of TCRdb, was set here by checking the DNA against germline. The receptor's source is a child who was a newborn, infant or young child, either healthy, febrile or measles-vaccinated (not recorded which). The sequencing input was blood. The DNA for the CDR3 is TGTGCCTTGTGTCAAGAGTTGGGCAAAAAAATCAAGGTATTT. Protein: CALCQELGKKIKVF.